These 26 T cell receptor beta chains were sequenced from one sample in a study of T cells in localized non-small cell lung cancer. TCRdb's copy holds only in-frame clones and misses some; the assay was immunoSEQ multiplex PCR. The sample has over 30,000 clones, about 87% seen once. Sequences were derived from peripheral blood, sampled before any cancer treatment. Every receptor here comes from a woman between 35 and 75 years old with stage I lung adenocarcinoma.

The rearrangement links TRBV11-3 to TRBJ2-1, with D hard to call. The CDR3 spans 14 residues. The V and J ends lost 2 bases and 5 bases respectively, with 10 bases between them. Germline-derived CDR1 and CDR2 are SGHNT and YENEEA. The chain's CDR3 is CASSLISGDNEQFF. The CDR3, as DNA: TGTGCCAGCAGCTTAATCTCTGGGGACAATGAGCAGTTCTTC.

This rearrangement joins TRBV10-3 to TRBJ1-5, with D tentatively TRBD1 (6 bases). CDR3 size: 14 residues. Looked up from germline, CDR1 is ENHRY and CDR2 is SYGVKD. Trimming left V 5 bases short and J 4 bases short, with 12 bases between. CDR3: CAISPQGQNQPQHF. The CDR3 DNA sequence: TGTGCCATCAGTCCACAGGGCCAGAATCAGCCCCAGCATTTT.

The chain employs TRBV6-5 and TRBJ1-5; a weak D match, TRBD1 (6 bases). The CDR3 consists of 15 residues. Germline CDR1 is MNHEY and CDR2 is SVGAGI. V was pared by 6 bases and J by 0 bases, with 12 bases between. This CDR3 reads CASRLGQYSNQPQHF. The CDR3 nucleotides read TGTGCCAGCAGGCTAGGACAGTATAGCAATCAGCCCCAGCATTTT.

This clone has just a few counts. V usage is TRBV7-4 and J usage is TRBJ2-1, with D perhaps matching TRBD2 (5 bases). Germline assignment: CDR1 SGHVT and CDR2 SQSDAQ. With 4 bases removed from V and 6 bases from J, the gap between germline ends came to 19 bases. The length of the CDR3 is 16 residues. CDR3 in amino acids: CASSSDPKPAGNEQFF. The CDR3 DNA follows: TGTGCCAGCAGCTCAGACCCTAAACCCGCGGGCAATGAGCAGTTCTTC.

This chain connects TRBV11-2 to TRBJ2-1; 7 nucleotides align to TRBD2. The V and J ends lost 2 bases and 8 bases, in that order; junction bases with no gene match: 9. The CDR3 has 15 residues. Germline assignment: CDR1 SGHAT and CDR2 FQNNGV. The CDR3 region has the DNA TGTGCCAGCAGCTTAATCACTAGCGCGTGGGATGAGCAGTTCTTC. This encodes CASSLITSAWDEQFF.

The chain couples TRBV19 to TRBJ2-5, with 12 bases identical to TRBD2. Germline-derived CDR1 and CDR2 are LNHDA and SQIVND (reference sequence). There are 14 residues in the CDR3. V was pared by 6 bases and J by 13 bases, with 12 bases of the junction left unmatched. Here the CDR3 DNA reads TGTGCCAGTAGACCCGGGACTAGCGGGCCCCCTTCGTACTTC. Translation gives CASRPGTSGPPSYF.

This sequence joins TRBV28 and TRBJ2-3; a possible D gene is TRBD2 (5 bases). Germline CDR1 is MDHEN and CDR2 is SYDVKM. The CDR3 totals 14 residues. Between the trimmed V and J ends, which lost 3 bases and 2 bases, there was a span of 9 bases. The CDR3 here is CASSFGGSTDTQYF. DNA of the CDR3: TGTGCCAGCAGTTTCGGCGGGTCCACAGATACGCAGTATTTT.

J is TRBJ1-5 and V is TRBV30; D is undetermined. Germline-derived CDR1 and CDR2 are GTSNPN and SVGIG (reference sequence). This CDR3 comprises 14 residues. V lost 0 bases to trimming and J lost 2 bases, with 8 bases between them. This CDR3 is CAWSVDGGNQPQHF. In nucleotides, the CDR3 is TGTGCCTGGAGTGTAGATGGGGGCAATCAGCCCCAGCATTTT.

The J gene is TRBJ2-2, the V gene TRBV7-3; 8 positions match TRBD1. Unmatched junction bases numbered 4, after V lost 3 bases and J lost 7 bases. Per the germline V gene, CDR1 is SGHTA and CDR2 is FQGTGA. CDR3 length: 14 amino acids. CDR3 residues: CASSLQGASGELFF. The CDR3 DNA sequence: TGTGCCAGCAGCTTGCAGGGGGCGAGCGGGGAGCTGTTTTTT.

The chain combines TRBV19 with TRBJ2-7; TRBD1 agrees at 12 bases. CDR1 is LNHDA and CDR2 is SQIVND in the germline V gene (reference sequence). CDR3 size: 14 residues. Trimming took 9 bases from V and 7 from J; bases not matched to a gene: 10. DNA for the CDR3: TGTGCCAGCTCCGGGACAGGGGGCCCGAGGGAGCAGTACTTC. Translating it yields CASSGTGGPREQYF.

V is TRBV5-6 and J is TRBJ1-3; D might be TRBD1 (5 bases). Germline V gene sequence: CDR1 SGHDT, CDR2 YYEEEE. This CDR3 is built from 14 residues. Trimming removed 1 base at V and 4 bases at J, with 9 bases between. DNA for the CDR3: TGTGCCAGCAGCTTGCGGGGCACCGGAAACACCATATATTTT. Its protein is CASSLRGTGNTIYF.

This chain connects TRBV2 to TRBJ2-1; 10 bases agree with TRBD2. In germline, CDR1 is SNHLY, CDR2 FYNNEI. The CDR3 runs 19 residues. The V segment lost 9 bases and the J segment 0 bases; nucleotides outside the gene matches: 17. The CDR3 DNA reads TGTGCCAGAGCCACAGGGTTCCAGGCTAGCGGGAGCTCCTACAATGAGCAGTTCTTC. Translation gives CARATGFQASGSSYNEQFF.

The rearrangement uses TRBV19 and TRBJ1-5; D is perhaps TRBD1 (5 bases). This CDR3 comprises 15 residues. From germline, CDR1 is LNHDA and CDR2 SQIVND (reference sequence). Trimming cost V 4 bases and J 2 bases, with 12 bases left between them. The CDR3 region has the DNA TGTGCCAGTAGTAACCAGGGTGACGGCAATCAGCCCCAGCATTTT. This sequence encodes CASSNQGDGNQPQHF.

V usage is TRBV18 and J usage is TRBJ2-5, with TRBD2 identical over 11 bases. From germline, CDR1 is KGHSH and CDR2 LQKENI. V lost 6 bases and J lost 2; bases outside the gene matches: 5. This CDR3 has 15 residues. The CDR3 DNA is TGTGCCAGCTCCCCGACTAGCGGGGTTCAAGAGACCCAGTACTTC. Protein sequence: CASSPTSGVQETQYF.

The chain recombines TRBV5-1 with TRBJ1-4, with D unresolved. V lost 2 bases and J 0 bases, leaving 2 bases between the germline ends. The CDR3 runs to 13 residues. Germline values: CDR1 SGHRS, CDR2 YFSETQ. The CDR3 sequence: CASSFATNEKLFF. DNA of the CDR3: TGCGCCAGCAGCTTTGCAACTAATGAAAAACTGTTTTTT. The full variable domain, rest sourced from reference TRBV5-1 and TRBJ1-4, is KAGVTQTPRYLIKTRGQQVTLSCSPISGHRSVSWYQQTPGQGLQFLFEYFSETQRNKGNFPGRFSGRQFSNSRSEMNVSTLELGDSALYLCASSFATNEKLFFGSGTQLSVL.

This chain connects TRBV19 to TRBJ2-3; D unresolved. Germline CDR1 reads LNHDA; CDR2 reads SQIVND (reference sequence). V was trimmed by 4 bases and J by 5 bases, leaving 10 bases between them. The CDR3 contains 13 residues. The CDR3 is CASSKDARDTQYF. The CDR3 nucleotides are TGTGCCAGTAGTAAGGACGCCAGAGATACGCAGTATTTT.

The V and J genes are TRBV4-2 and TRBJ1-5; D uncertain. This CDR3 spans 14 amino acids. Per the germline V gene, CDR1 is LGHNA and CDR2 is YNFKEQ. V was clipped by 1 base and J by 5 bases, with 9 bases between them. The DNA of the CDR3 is TGTGCCAGCAGCCAAGCAATTACGGATCAGCCCCAGCATTTT. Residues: CASSQAITDQPQHF.

The CDR3 protein is CASSRQELTGELFF. The DNA of the CDR3 is TGTGCCAGCAGCCGGCAGGAGCTCACCGGGGAGCTGTTTTTT. This chain uses TRBV27 with TRBJ2-2; no clear D gene. Germline CDR1 is MNHEY and CDR2 is SMNVEV (reference sequence). This CDR3 is built from 14 residues. The V end was cut by 6 bases, the J end by 4 bases, with 12 bases between.

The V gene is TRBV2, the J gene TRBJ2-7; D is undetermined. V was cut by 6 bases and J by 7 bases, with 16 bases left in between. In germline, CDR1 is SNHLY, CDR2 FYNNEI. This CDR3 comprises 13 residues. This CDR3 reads CASRPDVAWEQYF. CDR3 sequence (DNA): TGTGCCAGCAGACCCGATGTTGCGTGGGAGCAGTACTTC.

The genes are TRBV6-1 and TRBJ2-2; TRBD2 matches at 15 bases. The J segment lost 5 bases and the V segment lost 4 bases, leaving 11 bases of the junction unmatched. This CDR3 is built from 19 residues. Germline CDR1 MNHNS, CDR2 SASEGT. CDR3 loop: CASSGGFWTSGRVTGELFF. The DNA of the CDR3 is TGTGCCAGCAGTGGGGGGTTTTGGACTAGCGGGAGGGTTACCGGGGAGCTGTTTTTT.

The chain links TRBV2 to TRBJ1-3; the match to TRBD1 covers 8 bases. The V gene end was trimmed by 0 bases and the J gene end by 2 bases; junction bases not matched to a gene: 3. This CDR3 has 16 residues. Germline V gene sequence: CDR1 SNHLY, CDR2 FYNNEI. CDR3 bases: TGTGCCAGCAGTGAAGCCGGACAGGGACCTGGAAACACCATATATTTT. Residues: CASSEAGQGPGNTIYF. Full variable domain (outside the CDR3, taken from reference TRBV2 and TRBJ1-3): EPEVTQTPSHQVTQMGQEVILRCVPISNHLYFYWYRQILGQKVEFLVSFYNNEISEKSEIFDDQFSVERPDGSNFTLKIRSTKLEDSAMYFCASSEAGQGPGNTIYFGEGSWLTVV.

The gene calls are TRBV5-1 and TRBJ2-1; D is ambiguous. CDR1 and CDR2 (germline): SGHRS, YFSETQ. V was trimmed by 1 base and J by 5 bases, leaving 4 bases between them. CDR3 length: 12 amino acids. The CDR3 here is CASSLQNNEQFF. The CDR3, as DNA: TGCGCCAGCAGCTTGCAGAACAATGAGCAGTTCTTC. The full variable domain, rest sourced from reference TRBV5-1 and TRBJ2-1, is KAGVTQTPRYLIKTRGQQVTLSCSPISGHRSVSWYQQTPGQGLQFLFEYFSETQRNKGNFPGRFSGRQFSNSRSEMNVSTLELGDSALYLCASSLQNNEQFFGPGTRLTVL.

DNA of the CDR3: TGTGCCAGCAGTTACACGACGCTAGCGGCAGATACGCAGTATTTT. As protein: CASSYTTLAADTQYF. The genes are TRBV6-5 and TRBJ2-3; 7 nucleotides agree with TRBD2. Trimming at V came to 2 bases and at J to 4 bases, leaving 6 bases not matched to a gene. Germline assignment: CDR1 MNHEY and CDR2 SVGAGI. The length of the CDR3 is 15 residues.

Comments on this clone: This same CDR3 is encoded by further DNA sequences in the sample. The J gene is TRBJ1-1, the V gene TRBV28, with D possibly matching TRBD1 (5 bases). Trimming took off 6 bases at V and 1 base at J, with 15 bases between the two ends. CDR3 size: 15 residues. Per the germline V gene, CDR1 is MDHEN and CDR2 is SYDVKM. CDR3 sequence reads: CASRSDIGANTEAFF. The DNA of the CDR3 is TGTGCCAGCAGGTCGGACATCGGAGCGAACACTGAAGCTTTCTTT.

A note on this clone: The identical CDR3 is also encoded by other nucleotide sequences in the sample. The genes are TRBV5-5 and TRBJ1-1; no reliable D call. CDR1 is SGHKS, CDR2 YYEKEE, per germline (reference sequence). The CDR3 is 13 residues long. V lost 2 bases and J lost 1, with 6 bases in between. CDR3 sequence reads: CASSFGENTEAFF. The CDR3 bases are TGTGCCAGCAGCTTTGGGGAGAACACTGAAGCTTTCTTT.

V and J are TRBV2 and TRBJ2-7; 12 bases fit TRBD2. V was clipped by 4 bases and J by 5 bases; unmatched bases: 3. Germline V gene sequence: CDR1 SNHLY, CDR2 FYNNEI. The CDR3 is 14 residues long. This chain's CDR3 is CASSASGRGDEQYF. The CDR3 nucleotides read TGTGCCAGCAGTGCTAGCGGGAGGGGAGACGAGCAGTACTTC. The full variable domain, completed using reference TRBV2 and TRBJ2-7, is EPEVTQTPSHQVTQMGQEVILRCVPISNHLYFYWYRQILGQKVEFLVSFYNNEISEKSEIFDDQFSVERPDGSNFTLKIRSTKLEDSAMYFCASSASGRGDEQYFGPGTRLTVT.